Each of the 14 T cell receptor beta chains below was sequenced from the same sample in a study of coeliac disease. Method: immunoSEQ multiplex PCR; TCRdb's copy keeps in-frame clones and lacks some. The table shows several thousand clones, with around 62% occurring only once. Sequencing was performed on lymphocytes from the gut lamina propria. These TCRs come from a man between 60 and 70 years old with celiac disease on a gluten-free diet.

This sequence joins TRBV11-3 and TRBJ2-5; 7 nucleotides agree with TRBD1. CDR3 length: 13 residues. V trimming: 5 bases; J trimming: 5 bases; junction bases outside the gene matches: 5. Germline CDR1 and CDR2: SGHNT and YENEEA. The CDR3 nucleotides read TGTGCCAGCAGCCGACAGGGTAGGGAGACCCAGTACTTC. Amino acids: CASSRQGRETQYF.

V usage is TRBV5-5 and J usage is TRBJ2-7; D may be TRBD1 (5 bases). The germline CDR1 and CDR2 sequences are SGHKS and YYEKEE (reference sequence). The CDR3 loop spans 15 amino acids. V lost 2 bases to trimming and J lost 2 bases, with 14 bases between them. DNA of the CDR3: TGTGCCAGCAGCTTCGCACAGGCGCAGCCCTACGAGCAGTACTTC. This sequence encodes CASSFAQAQPYEQYF.

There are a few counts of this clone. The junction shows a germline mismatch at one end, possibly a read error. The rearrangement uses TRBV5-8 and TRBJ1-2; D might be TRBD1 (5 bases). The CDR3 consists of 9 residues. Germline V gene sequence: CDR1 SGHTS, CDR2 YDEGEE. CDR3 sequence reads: CASSLLGLF. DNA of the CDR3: TGTGCCAGCAGCCTACTGGGACTCTTC.

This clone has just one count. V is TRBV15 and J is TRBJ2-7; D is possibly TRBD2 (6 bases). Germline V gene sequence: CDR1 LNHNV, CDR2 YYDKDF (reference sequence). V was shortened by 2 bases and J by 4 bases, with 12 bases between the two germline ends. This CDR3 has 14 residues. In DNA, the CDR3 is TGTGCCACCAGCAGAACCGGGACTGATTACGAGCAGTACTTC. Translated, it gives CATSRTGTDYEQYF.

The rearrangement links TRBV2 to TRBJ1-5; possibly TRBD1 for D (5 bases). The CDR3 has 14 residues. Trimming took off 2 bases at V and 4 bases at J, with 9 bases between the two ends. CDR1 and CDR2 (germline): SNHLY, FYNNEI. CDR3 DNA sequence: TGTGCCAGCAGTGAAACAGGTTGGAATCAGCCCCAGCATTTT. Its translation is CASSETGWNQPQHF.

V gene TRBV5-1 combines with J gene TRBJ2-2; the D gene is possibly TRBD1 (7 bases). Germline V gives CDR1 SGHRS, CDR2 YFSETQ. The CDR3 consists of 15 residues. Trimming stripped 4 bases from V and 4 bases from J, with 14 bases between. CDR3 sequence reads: CASSQQGGGTGELFF. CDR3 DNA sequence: TGCGCCAGCAGCCAGCAGGGGGGCGGCACCGGGGAGCTGTTTTTT.

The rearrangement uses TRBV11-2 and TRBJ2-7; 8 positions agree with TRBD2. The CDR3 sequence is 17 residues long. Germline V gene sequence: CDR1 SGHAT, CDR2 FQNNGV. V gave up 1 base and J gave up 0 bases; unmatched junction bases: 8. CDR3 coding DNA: TGTGCCAGCAGCTTAGGTACGGGGGGGGGCCGCTCCTACGAGCAGTACTTC. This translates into CASSLGTGGGRSYEQYF.

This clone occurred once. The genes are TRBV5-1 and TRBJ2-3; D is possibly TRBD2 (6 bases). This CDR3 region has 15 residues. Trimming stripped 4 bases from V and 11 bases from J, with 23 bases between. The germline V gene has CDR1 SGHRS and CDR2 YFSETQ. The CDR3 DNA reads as TGCGCCAGCAGCCCGGGAGACTCCCTCACTGTCGGGCAGTATTTT. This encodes CASSPGDSLTVGQYF. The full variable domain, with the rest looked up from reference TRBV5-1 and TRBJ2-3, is KAGVTQTPRYLIKTRGQQVTLSCSPISGHRSVSWYQQTPGQGLQFLFEYFSETQRNKGNFPGRFSGRQFSNSRSEMNVSTLELGDSALYLCASSPGDSLTVGQYFGPGTRLTVL.

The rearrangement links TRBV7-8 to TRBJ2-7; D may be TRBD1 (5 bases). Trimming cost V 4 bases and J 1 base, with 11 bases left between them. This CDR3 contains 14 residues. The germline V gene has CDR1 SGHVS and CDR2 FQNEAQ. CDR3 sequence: CASSYRRNSYEQYF. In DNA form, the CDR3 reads TGTGCCAGCAGCTACAGGAGAAATTCCTACGAGCAGTACTTC.

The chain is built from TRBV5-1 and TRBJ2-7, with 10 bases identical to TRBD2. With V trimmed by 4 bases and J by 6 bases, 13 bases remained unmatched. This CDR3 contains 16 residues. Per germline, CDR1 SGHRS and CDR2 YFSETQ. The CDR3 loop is CASSLTPSGGGGEQYF. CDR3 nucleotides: TGCGCCAGCAGCCTCACCCCTAGCGGGGGCGGCGGCGAGCAGTACTTC.

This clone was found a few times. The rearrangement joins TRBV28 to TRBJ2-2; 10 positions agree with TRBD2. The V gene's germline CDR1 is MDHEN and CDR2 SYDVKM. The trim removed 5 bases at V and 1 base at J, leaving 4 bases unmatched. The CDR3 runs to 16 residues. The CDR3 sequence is CASSLPSGGNTGELFF. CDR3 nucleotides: TGTGCCAGCAGTCTTCCTAGCGGGGGGAACACCGGGGAGCTGTTTTTT.

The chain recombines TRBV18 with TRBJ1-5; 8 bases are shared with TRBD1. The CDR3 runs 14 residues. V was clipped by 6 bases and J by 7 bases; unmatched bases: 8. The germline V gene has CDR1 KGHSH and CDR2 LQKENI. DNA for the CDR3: TGTGCCAGCTCGGTTACAGGGGGGGACCAGCCCCAGCATTTT. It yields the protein CASSVTGGDQPQHF. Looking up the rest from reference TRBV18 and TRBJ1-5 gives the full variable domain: NAGVMQNPRHLVRRRGQEARLRCSPMKGHSHVYWYRQLPEEGLKFMVYLQKENIIDESGMPKERFSAEFPKEGPSILRIQQVVRGDSAAYFCASSVTGGDQPQHFGDGTRLSIL.

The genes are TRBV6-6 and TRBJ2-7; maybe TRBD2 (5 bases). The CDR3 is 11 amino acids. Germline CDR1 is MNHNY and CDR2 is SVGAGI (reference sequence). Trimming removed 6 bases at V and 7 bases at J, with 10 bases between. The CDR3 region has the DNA TGTGCCAGCAGGGACTTATCGGAGCAGTACTTC. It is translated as CASRDLSEQYF.

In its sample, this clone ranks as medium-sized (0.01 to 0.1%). As DNA, the CDR3 is TGTGCCAGCAGCTTAGTCCCGAGGGGGGGGACCGGGGAGCTGTTTTTT. Translated, it gives CASSLVPRGGTGELFF. The chain links TRBV7-8 to TRBJ2-2, with a tentative D call TRBD2 (7 bases). V lost 1 base and J lost 5, with 14 bases in between. Germline V lookup: CDR1 SGHVS, CDR2 FQNEAQ. The CDR3 has 16 residues.